This T cell receptor (beta chain) was recorded in a study of T cell clonality in common variable immunodeficiency. The study's findings and limits: Common variable immunodeficiency TCR beta sequences reportedly had fewer deletions and N-nucleotide insertions.

Reduced serum IgG, IgA and/or IgM plus specific antibody deficiency defined CVID. Aged about 8 to 65 years, CVID subjects averaged approximately 38 years old. On this clone: The antigen is unknown. Coverage ceases 3 residues before the CDR3 finishes, and the germline J gene fills in the end.

Method: immunoSEQ multiplex PCR; TCRdb's copy keeps in-frame clones and lacks some. The sample includes fewer than 30,000 clones, none of them occurring once. There are 15 residues in the CDR3. Germline assignment: CDR1 SGHRS and CDR2 YFSETQ. V was shortened by 5 bases and J by 6 bases, with 18 bases between the two germline ends. Sequencing used peripheral blood mononuclear cells. V usage is TRBV5-1 and J usage is TRBJ2-1; weak D call: TRBD2 (5 bases). The sequence derives from a human donor with common variable immunodeficiency. The CDR3 region is CASSTGWVLPNEQFF. CDR3 DNA (partial): TGCGCCAGCAGTACGGGGTGGGTCCTACCCAATGAG.